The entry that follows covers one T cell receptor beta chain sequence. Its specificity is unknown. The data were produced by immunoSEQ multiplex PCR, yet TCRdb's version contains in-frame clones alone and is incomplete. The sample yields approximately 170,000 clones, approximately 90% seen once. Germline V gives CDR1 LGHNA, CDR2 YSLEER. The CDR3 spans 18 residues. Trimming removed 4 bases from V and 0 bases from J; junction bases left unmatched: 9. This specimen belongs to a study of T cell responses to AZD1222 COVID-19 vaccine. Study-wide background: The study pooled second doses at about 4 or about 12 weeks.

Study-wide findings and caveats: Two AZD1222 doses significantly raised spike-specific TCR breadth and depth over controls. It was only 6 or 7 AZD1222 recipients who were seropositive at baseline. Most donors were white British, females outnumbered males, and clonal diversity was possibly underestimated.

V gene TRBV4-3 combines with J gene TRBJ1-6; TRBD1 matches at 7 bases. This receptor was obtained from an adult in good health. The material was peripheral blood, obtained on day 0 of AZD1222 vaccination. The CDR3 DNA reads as TGCGCCAGCAGCCCCATGTATGAGGGGGCCTCCTATAATTCACCCCTCCACTTT. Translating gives CASSPMYEGASYNSPLHF.